This passage covers 27 T cell receptor beta chains from one sample sequenced in a study of control samples from healthy donors and cancer patients. Generated by immunoSEQ multiplex PCR, the TCRdb table keeps only in-frame clones and is missing some. Among 80,000 or so clones listed, 94% were seen once. What was sequenced was blood. These receptors all come from a woman in her 40s in good health.

The chain employs TRBV5-4 and TRBJ2-7; D is uncertain. From germline, CDR1 is SGHNT and CDR2 YYREEE (reference sequence). With 0 bases removed from V and 5 bases from J, the gap between germline ends came to 6 bases. The CDR3 runs to 12 residues. The CDR3 DNA sequence: TGTGCCAGCAGCTTGGACAGAAACGAGCAGTACTTC. It codes for CASSLDRNEQYF.

The V and J genes are TRBV27 and TRBJ1-5; D ambiguous. The CDR3 spans 12 residues. CDR1 MNHEY and CDR2 SMNVEV come from the germline V gene (reference sequence). V lost 7 bases to trimming and J lost 4 bases, with 8 bases between them. CDR3 loop: CASKDTNQPQHF. In DNA, the CDR3 is TGTGCCAGCAAAGACACAAATCAGCCCCAGCATTTT.

This sequence joins TRBV7-2 and TRBJ1-3; 7 bases are a match to TRBD1. The germline gives CDR1 SGHTA, CDR2 FQGNSA. J lost 0 bases, V lost 7 bases, and 3 bases had no gene match. The CDR3 is 14 amino acids. CDR3 region: CASTAGGSGNTIYF. The CDR3, as DNA: TGTGCCAGCACCGCAGGGGGCTCTGGAAACACCATATATTTT.

V usage is TRBV5-4 and J usage is TRBJ1-1, with a weak D call TRBD1 (5 bases). The CDR3 covers 14 residues. With 0 bases removed from V and 4 bases from J, the gap between germline ends came to 10 bases. The V gene's germline CDR1 is SGHNT and CDR2 YYREEE (reference sequence). CDR3 sequence reads: CASSLEWGGTEAFF. CDR3 nucleotides: TGTGCCAGCAGCTTGGAATGGGGGGGCACTGAAGCTTTCTTT.

This chain connects TRBV6-5 to TRBJ1-1; a possible D gene is TRBD1 (6 bases). V was shortened by 8 bases and J by 5 bases, with 21 bases between the two germline ends. In germline, CDR1 is MNHEY, CDR2 SVGAGI. The CDR3 is 15 amino acids. The CDR3 nucleotides are TGTGCCAGCCAAGACGAACAGGGCTTTATAACTGAAGCTTTCTTT. The encoded protein is CASQDEQGFITEAFF.

This chain uses TRBV10-1 with TRBJ1-1; the D gene is possibly TRBD1 (6 bases). Germline V gene data show CDR1 as WNHNN and CDR2 as SYGVQD (reference sequence). Trimming removed 0 bases from V and 0 bases from J, with 14 bases in between. CDR3 size: 17 residues. CDR3 amino acids: CASSESGAADLNTEAFF. Written as DNA, the CDR3 is TGCGCCAGCAGTGAGTCGGGGGCAGCGGATTTGAACACTGAAGCTTTCTTT.

V gene TRBV5-6 combines with J gene TRBJ2-6; no definite D call. The germline V and J ends were trimmed by 5 bases and 4 bases, with 10 bases remaining between them. The CDR3 spans 14 residues. Germline loops: CDR1 SGHDT, CDR2 YYEEEE. CDR3 sequence: CASSDRSGANVLTF. CDR3 nucleotide sequence: TGTGCCAGCAGTGATAGATCCGGGGCCAACGTCCTGACTTTC.

As concerns this clone: This same CDR3 is encoded by further DNA sequences in the sample. This sequence joins TRBV4-1 and TRBJ1-1; D is unclear. CDR3 length: 13 amino acids. The germline V and J ends were trimmed by 1 base and 2 bases, with 5 bases remaining between them. Per germline, CDR1 MGHRA and CDR2 YSYEKL. CDR3 nucleotides: TGCGCCAGCAGCCAAGGGGTCAACACTGAAGCTTTCTTT. This gives the protein CASSQGVNTEAFF.

The chain has TRBV19 and TRBJ2-1; unclear D gene. Germline V gene sequence: CDR1 LNHDA, CDR2 SQIVND (reference sequence). Trimming took off 4 bases at V and 2 bases at J, with 9 bases between the two ends. The CDR3 has 14 residues. The CDR3 loop reads CASSSWPAYNEQFF. For the CDR3, the DNA is TGTGCCAGTAGTAGTTGGCCCGCCTACAATGAGCAGTTCTTC.

V and J are TRBV16 and TRBJ1-1; D unclear. Trimming stripped 4 bases from V and 0 bases from J, with 9 bases between. Germline V CDR1 and CDR2: KGHSY, FQNENV. This CDR3 contains 14 residues. The CDR3 loop reads CASSRKGMNTEAFF. The CDR3 region has the DNA TGTGCCAGCAGCCGAAAGGGTATGAACACTGAAGCTTTCTTT. Combining the CDR3 with reference TRBV16 and TRBJ1-1 gives the whole variable domain GEEVAQTPKHLVRGEGQKAKLYCAPIKGHSYVFWYQQVLKNEFKFLISFQNENVFDETGMPKERFSAKCLPNSPCSLEIQATKLEDSAVYFCASSRKGMNTEAFFGQGTRLTVV.

V and J are TRBV6-5 and TRBJ1-6, with 9 bases lining up with TRBD1. This CDR3 spans 15 amino acids. Losses at the gene ends were 6 bases for V and 5 bases for J; bases not matched to a gene: 5. Germline V gives CDR1 MNHEY, CDR2 SVGAGI. CDR3 sequence reads: CASRRTGADNSPLHF. The CDR3 DNA is TGTGCCAGCAGACGGACAGGGGCCGATAATTCACCCCTCCACTTT.

V gene TRBV19 combines with J gene TRBJ2-3; 12 bases are a match to TRBD2. The J segment lost 6 bases and the V segment lost 3 bases, leaving 10 bases of the junction unmatched. The germline V gene encodes CDR1 LNHDA and CDR2 SQIVND (reference sequence). The CDR3 runs to 17 residues. The CDR3 sequence: CASSIRSSGGALDTQYF. DNA of the CDR3: TGTGCCAGTAGTATTAGGTCTAGCGGGGGGGCATTGGATACGCAGTATTTT.

The chain employs TRBV5-1 and TRBJ1-2, with D possibly being TRBD1 (5 bases). Per the germline V gene, CDR1 is SGHRS and CDR2 is YFSETQ. The CDR3 contains 18 residues. Trimming left V 4 bases short and J 6 bases short, with 28 bases between. CDR3 in DNA: TGCGCCAGCAGCCCCTCCAACAGACAGAACGGAAGAAGTAATGGCTACACCTTC. Amino acid sequence: CASSPSNRQNGRSNGYTF. The whole variable domain, remainder taken from reference TRBV5-1 and TRBJ1-2, is KAGVTQTPRYLIKTRGQQVTLSCSPISGHRSVSWYQQTPGQGLQFLFEYFSETQRNKGNFPGRFSGRQFSNSRSEMNVSTLELGDSALYLCASSPSNRQNGRSNGYTFGSGTRLTVV.

This clone was seen only once. The V gene is TRBV12-3 or TRBV12-4, the J gene TRBJ1-3; D unclear. The CDR3 is made up of 13 amino acids. V lost 10 bases and J 1 base, leaving 11 bases between the germline ends. CDR3 amino acids: CATTRRSGNTIYF. CDR3 nucleotides: TGTGCCACGACACGGAGGTCTGGAAACACCATATATTTT.

The chain is built from TRBV6-5 and TRBJ2-1; a possible D gene is TRBD2 (6 bases). CDR3 length: 15 residues. Trimming cost V 10 bases and J 0 bases, with 16 bases left between them. CDR1 is MNHEY and CDR2 is SVGAGI in the germline V gene. CDR3: CAIRRESFSYNEQFF. CDR3 nucleotide sequence: TGTGCCATCCGCCGGGAGTCATTCTCCTACAATGAGCAGTTCTTC.

The chain uses TRBV5-1 and TRBJ2-2; D is perhaps TRBD1 or TRBD2 (5 bases each). Germline-derived CDR1 and CDR2 are SGHRS and YFSETQ. V lost 5 bases and J 4 bases, leaving 21 bases between the germline ends. The CDR3 length is 17 residues. The CDR3 nucleotides read TGCGCCAGCAGTAGGTTAGGGCTGACTGGGGGCACCGGGGAGCTGTTTTTT. Protein product: CASSRLGLTGGTGELFF.

V is TRBV3-1 (or the pseudogene TRBV3-2) and J is TRBJ1-1, with a tentative D call TRBD1 (5 bases). V was trimmed by 4 bases and J by 0 bases, leaving 12 bases between them. Germline assignment: CDR1 LGHDT and CDR2 YNNKEL (reference sequence). The CDR3 has 15 residues. The CDR3, as DNA: TGTGCCAGCAGCCCCCCCAGGGCGGTGAACACTGAAGCTTTCTTT. Protein: CASSPPRAVNTEAFF.

The chain uses TRBV5-4 and TRBJ2-4; 8 nucleotides agree with TRBD1. This CDR3 spans 11 amino acids. Per germline, CDR1 SGHNT and CDR2 YYREEE (reference sequence). J gave up 15 bases and V 5 bases, and 7 bases lay outside the gene matches. CDR3: CASSPGQGWYF. In DNA, the CDR3 is TGTGCCAGCAGTCCCGGACAGGGTTGGTACTTC.

The V gene is TRBV7-9, the J gene TRBJ1-1; TRBD1 matches at 7 bases. The V gene's germline CDR1 is SEHNR and CDR2 FQNEAQ (reference sequence). The CDR3 contains 14 residues. The trim removed 3 bases at V and 4 bases at J, leaving 5 bases unmatched. The chain's CDR3 is CASSFDRVSTEAFF. CDR3 nucleotides: TGTGCCAGCAGCTTCGACAGGGTAAGCACTGAAGCTTTCTTT. Drawing the rest from reference TRBV7-9 and TRBJ1-1, the complete variable domain is DTGVSQNPRHKITKRGQNVTFRCDPISEHNRLYWYRQTLGQGPEFLTYFQNEAQLEKSRLLSDRFSAERPKGSFSTLEIQRTEQGDSAMYLCASSFDRVSTEAFFGQGTRLTVV.

This chain connects TRBV6-2 or TRBV6-3 to TRBJ1-5; D may be TRBD1 (6 bases). Germline values: CDR1 MNHEY, CDR2 SVGEGT. Trimming took 1 base from V and 1 from J, leaving 8 bases between them. There are 15 residues in the CDR3. CDR3 sequence reads: CASSYYRASNQPQHF. The CDR3 DNA reads TGTGCCAGCAGTTACTACAGGGCCAGCAATCAGCCCCAGCATTTT.

This clone appeared once. V usage is TRBV19 and J usage is TRBJ1-2; 7 bases map to TRBD1. V dropped 6 bases and J dropped 4; count of bases not matched to a gene: 8. Germline values: CDR1 LNHDA, CDR2 SQIVND (reference sequence). This CDR3 contains 14 residues. In nucleotides, the CDR3 is TGTGCCAGTAGCCTGGGGGACAGCTTCTATGGCTACACCTTC. Protein sequence: CASSLGDSFYGYTF.

V usage is TRBV6-5 and J usage is TRBJ2-5, with D possibly being TRBD2 (6 bases). V was pared by 8 bases and J by 3 bases, with 13 bases between. Per germline, CDR1 MNHEY and CDR2 SVGAGI. The CDR3 length is 13 residues. The CDR3 region is CASGRSGEETQYF. CDR3 nucleotide sequence: TGTGCCAGCGGGAGGTCCGGGGAAGAGACCCAGTACTTC.

The genes are TRBV19 and TRBJ2-1; 10 bases match TRBD2. The CDR3 is 15 residues long. V lost 7 bases and J lost 5; bases outside the gene matches: 8. In germline, CDR1 is LNHDA, CDR2 SQIVND (reference sequence). DNA of the CDR3: TGTGCCAGTACCCCTACTAGCGGGGCCGACAATGAGCAGTTCTTC. Translated: CASTPTSGADNEQFF.

Details on this clone: At the DNA level, this CDR3 is encoded by other sequences in the same sample as well. V is TRBV18 and J is TRBJ2-7; 9 nucleotides match TRBD1. CDR1 and CDR2 from the germline V gene are KGHSH and LQKENI. CDR3 size: 15 residues. V gave up 3 bases and J gave up 2 bases; unmatched junction bases: 5. The CDR3 loop is CASSPGQGAPYEQYF. CDR3 coding DNA: TGTGCCAGCTCACCGGGACAGGGAGCCCCCTACGAGCAGTACTTC.

The chain carries TRBV5-4 and TRBJ1-6; D gene ambiguous. This CDR3 comprises 14 residues. Germline values: CDR1 SGHNT, CDR2 YYREEE (reference sequence). The V and J ends lost 4 bases and 9 bases respectively, with 14 bases between them. DNA of the CDR3: TGTGCCAGCAGCCTGCCCCAGGAGCCTTCACCCCTCCACTTT. The encoded protein is CASSLPQEPSPLHF.

The chain uses TRBV11-2 and TRBJ1-2; a weak D match, TRBD1 (5 bases). Trimming shortened V by 5 bases and J by 2 bases, and 15 bases separated the two germline ends. The CDR3 has 15 residues. Germline assignment: CDR1 SGHAT and CDR2 FQNNGV. The CDR3 spells CASSPLTGTNYGYTF. In nucleotides, the CDR3 is TGTGCCAGCAGCCCACTGACCGGGACCAACTATGGCTACACCTTC. Full variable domain (outside the CDR3, taken from reference TRBV11-2 and TRBJ1-2): EAGVAQSPRYKIIEKRQSVAFWCNPISGHATLYWYQQILGQGPKLLIQFQNNGVVDDSQLPKDRFSAERLKGVDSTLKIQPAKLEDSAVYLCASSPLTGTNYGYTFGSGTRLTVV.

The chain joins TRBV5-6 to TRBJ1-1; TRBD1 might be the D (5 bases). Trimming pared 2 bases from V and 3 bases from J, leaving 20 bases between. The CDR3 has 17 residues. CDR1 and CDR2 from the germline V gene are SGHDT and YYEEEE. The CDR3 DNA sequence: TGTGCCAGCAGCTTTCCGTCAGGGATCTCCCTGGACACTGAAGCTTTCTTT. Translating it yields CASSFPSGISLDTEAFF.